This T cell receptor beta chain appears in the sequencing data of a study of CD8 T cells in ankylosing spondylitis. Study results and limitations: Clones tied to disease were said to be significantly enriched in matched ankylosing spondylitis synovial fluid. Apparently characteristic of ankylosing spondylitis blood was a TCR beta motif (about 8 highly homologous variants).

The CDR3 runs to 15 residues. Worth noting for this clonotype: What it binds is unknown. The junction differs from germline at one of its ends, possibly a read error.

Each CDR3 protein is one row after TCRdb ran MiXCR on the 5' RACE reads. The table lists some 120,000 distinct CDR3 sequences, 12% to 15% of them singletons. Sequences were obtained from blood, either unsorted or a sorted T cell fraction (not recorded which). This clonotype was obtained from a female donor with ankylosing spondylitis or in good health (not recorded which). The chain couples TRBV12-3 or TRBV12-4 to TRBJ2-5; TRBD1 matches 9 bases. CDR3 residues: CAGSGDRAYQETQYF. The CDR3 nucleotides are TGTGCCGGCAGTGGGGACAGGGCGTACCAAGAGACCCAGTACTTC.